A selection of T cell receptor beta chains follows, all from one sample in a study of PD-L1 blockade in urothelial cancer. Data came from immunoSEQ multiplex PCR; TCRdb stores just in-frame clones and leaves some out. The table includes 55,000 to 80,000 clones, 75% to 90% detected once. The specimen comprised PBMCs, sampled around atezolizumab (anti-PD-L1) treatment. These receptors came from a man in his sixties with urothelial cancer. The CDR3 runs from the conserved cysteine through the conserved F or W. The D gene is left open where the match is weak. For some rows the clone size is stated as once, few or many, or as a class when expanded; others skip it.

CDR3 protein	CDR3 DNA	V gene	J gene	D gene	clone size
CASRDTSGAYNEQFF	TGTGCCAGCAGGGATACTAGCGGTGCCTACAATGAGCAGTTCTTC	TRBV9	TRBJ2-1	TRBD2	-
CASSLGGGASADTQYF	TGCGCCAGCAGCTTGGGCGGGGGGGCCTCTGCAGATACGCAGTATTTT	TRBV5-1	TRBJ2-3	TRBD2	-
CASSLARVSKGETQYF	TGCGCCAGCAGCTTGGCGCGGGTCTCCAAAGGGGAGACCCAGTACTTC	TRBV5-1	TRBJ2-5	-	once
CASSSHRDFSGNTIYF	TGTGCCAGCAGTTCACACAGGGATTTTTCTGGAAACACCATATATTTT	TRBV6-5	TRBJ1-3	-	-
CASSKTGTTGNTIYF	TGTGCCAGCAGCAAAACCGGGACAACTGGAAACACCATATATTTT	TRBV7-8	TRBJ1-3	-	-
CASRATGNLRGYTF	TGTGCCAGCAGGGCGACAGGGAATCTGAGAGGCTACACCTTC	TRBV2	TRBJ1-2	TRBD1	-
CASSLDGGENIQYF	TGTGCCAGCAGCTTAGACGGGGGTGAAAACATTCAGTACTTC	TRBV11-3	TRBJ2-4	-	few
CASSQLPTGVGYEQYF	TGCGCCAGCAGCCAACTACCGACAGGGGTTGGGTACGAGCAGTACTTC	TRBV4-1	TRBJ2-7	TRBD1	-
CASSLVGQGGGDYGYTF	TGTGCCAGCAGTTTAGTGGGACAGGGTGGCGGGGACTATGGCTACACCTTC	TRBV27	TRBJ1-2	TRBD1	-
CASSLGATDTQYF	TGTGCCAGCAGCTTAGGGGCCACAGATACGCAGTATTTT	TRBV7-9	TRBJ2-3	-	-
CASSLAIGSPGVNYGYTF	TGTGCCAGCAGCTTGGCCATTGGCAGTCCTGGAGTGAACTATGGCTACACCTTC	TRBV5-5	TRBJ1-2	-	few
CASSAQQEFAEAFF	TGTGCCAGTAGTGCCCAACAAGAATTCGCTGAAGCTTTCTTT	TRBV19	TRBJ1-1	-	-
CASRDSILTSYEQYF	TGCGCCAGCAGAGACAGTATATTGACCTCCTACGAGCAGTACTTC	TRBV10-2	TRBJ2-7	-	-
CASSQDDRLGRKF	TGTGCCAGCAGCCAAGATGACCGGTTGGGCAGGAAGTTT	TRBV4-2	TRBJ1-4	-	-
CASNPGDTQYF	TGTGCCAGCAACCCCGGAGATACGCAGTATTTT	TRBV6-6	TRBJ2-3	-	-
CASSPPQGGYNEQFF	TGTGCCAGCAGCCCACCACAGGGGGGCTACAATGAGCAGTTCTTC	TRBV14	TRBJ2-1	TRBD1	-
CASSSTEYTDTQYF	TGTGCCAGCAGCTCGACAGAATACACAGATACGCAGTATTTT	TRBV5-8	TRBJ2-3	-	-
CASLGQGASQETQYF	TGTGCCAGCCTTGGCCAGGGGGCATCTCAAGAGACCCAGTACTTC	TRBV2	TRBJ2-5	TRBD1	-
CASSLLSRGVSGANVLTF	TGTGCCAGCAGTTTACTCAGCAGGGGGGTATCTGGGGCCAACGTCCTGACTTTC	TRBV27	TRBJ2-6	-	-
CASSPSRRAGSTGELFF	TGTGCCAGCAGTCCCTCCCGAAGGGCGGGTAGCACCGGGGAGCTGTTTTTT	TRBV28	TRBJ2-2	-	-
CASSEGQGAFYGYTF	TGTGCCAGCAGTGAGGGACAGGGGGCTTTCTATGGCTACACCTTC	TRBV6-1	TRBJ1-2	TRBD1	-
CASGQGSSGNTIYF	TGTGCCAGCGGACAGGGAAGCTCTGGAAACACCATATATTTT	TRBV19	TRBJ1-3	TRBD1	-
CARDRAPHPNYGYTF	TGTGCTAGAGACAGGGCACCGCACCCTAACTATGGCTACACCTTC	TRBV12-5	TRBJ1-2	TRBD1	-
CASSRGFRRSQYEQYF	TGTGCCAGCAGTCGAGGGTTCCGACGTTCTCAGTACGAGCAGTACTTC	TRBV2	TRBJ2-7	-	-